A selection of T cell receptor beta chains follows, all from one sample in a study of blood T cell repertoires in COVID-19. Clones were sequenced by immunoSEQ multiplex PCR, and TCRdb holds only the in-frame ones, with some missing. The sample has roughly 150,000 clones; 85% are singletons. The sample was PBMCs or T cells enriched from blood (not recorded which). These receptors all stem from a woman between 35 and 50 years old who had recovered from COVID-19. Both conserved end residues are part of each CDR3. A D gene is named only where the DNA matches it firmly. Rows give clone size only sometimes, using once, few, many, or a class for an expanded clone.

v_call	clone_size	j_call	d_call	cdr3_length	cdr3_nt	cdr3_aa
TRBV2	.	TRBJ2-7	TRBD2	15	TGTGCCAGCAGTGAAACTTTAGCGGGAGTTTCCGAGCAGTACTTC	CASSETLAGVSEQYF
TRBV9	.	TRBJ2-3	.	14	TGTGCCAGCAGCGGGGGGGATTACACAGATACGCAGTATTTT	CASSGGDYTDTQYF
TRBV3-1/TRBV3-2	once	TRBJ2-2	.	17	TGTGCCAGCAGCCAAGATCCGGGACTTATGAACACCGGGGAGCTGTTTTTT	CASSQDPGLMNTGELFF
TRBV7-9	.	TRBJ2-7	.	12	TGTGCCAGCAGCTTAGGCGTTTACGAGCAGTACTTC	CASSLGVYEQYF
TRBV9	once	TRBJ2-1	TRBD2	14	TGTGCCAGCAGCGGACTAGCGGGGGGTGGTGAGCAGTTCTTC	CASSGLAGGGEQFF
TRBV10-3	.	TRBJ1-2	TRBD1	15	TGTGCCATCAGTGACCCGACAGGGGGCGGTAATGGCTACACCTTC	CAISDPTGGGNGYTF
TRBV12-5	.	TRBJ2-1	TRBD2	13	TGTGCTAGTGGTCCAAGGACTAGCAATGAGCAGTTCTTC	CASGPRTSNEQFF
TRBV3-1/TRBV3-2	.	TRBJ1-2	.	16	TGTGCCAGCAGCCAGGATTGGACAAAGCAAGACTATGGCTACACCTTC	CASSQDWTKQDYGYTF
TRBV10-1	.	TRBJ1-2	.	13	TGCGCCAGCAGTGACGCCGGGGGATATGGCTACACCTTC	CASSDAGGYGYTF
TRBV21-1	.	TRBJ2-3	.	16	TGTGCCAGCAGCAAACACCAGCGGGAGGGCCCCGATACGCAGTATTTT	CASSKHQREGPDTQYF
TRBV19	.	TRBJ2-7	TRBD1	13	TGTGCCAGTAGTACGGACAGGCGGTACGAGCAGTACTTC	CASSTDRRYEQYF
TRBV2	.	TRBJ1-1	.	15	TGTGCCAGCAGTGTGGTGGGAAGACAGAGCCGTAAAGCTTTCTTT	CASSVVGRQSRKAFF
TRBV13	few	TRBJ1-2	TRBD1	17	TGTGCCAGCAGCTTAGGGACAGGGGGCGGTGGAAACTATGGCTACACCTTC	CASSLGTGGGGNYGYTF
TRBV19	.	TRBJ2-2	.	13	TGTGCCAGTAGTGTGGGGCACACCGGGGAGCTGTTTTTT	CASSVGHTGELFF
TRBV6-5	.	TRBJ1-2	TRBD1	15	TGTGCCAGCCGAGGGCGGGACAGCGGTAACTATGGCTACACCTTC	CASRGRDSGNYGYTF
TRBV30	.	TRBJ2-7	TRBD2	13	TGTGCCTGGTCACTAGCGGGGAGGGACGAGCAGTACTTC	CAWSLAGRDEQYF
TRBV19	.	TRBJ2-3	TRBD2	15	TGTGCCAGTAAGAGACTAGCGGGGGGTGCGAATACGCAGTATTTT	CASKRLAGGANTQYF
TRBV16	.	TRBJ1-4	TRBD1	14	TGTGCCAGCAGCCACAGGGGGCTTGAGGAAAAACTGTTTTTT	CASSHRGLEEKLFF
TRBV5-1	.	TRBJ2-7	TRBD2	16	TGCGCCAGCAGCTTGGCCCAAGCGGGAGGAAACTACGAGCAGTACTTC	CASSLAQAGGNYEQYF
TRBV5-4	.	TRBJ2-3	.	13	TGTGCCAGCAGGTTTACAGGGTCAGATACGCAGTATTTT	CASRFTGSDTQYF
TRBV3-1/TRBV3-2	.	TRBJ2-1	.	15	TGTGCCAGCAGCCAACACGTCCAGGCGGGCAATGAGCAGTTCTTC	CASSQHVQAGNEQFF
TRBV30	.	TRBJ1-4	TRBD1	14	TGTGCCTGGAGTGCTGGACAGGATAATGAAAAACTGTTTTTT	CAWSAGQDNEKLFF
TRBV29-1	.	TRBJ1-1	.	11	TGCAGCGCCCGGGAAGGCACTGAAGCTTTCTTT	CSAREGTEAFF
TRBV7-2	.	TRBJ2-2	.	15	TGTGCCAGCTTGCGGAGGGGTGGGCTCGGCGGGGAGCTGTTTTTT	CASLRRGGLGGELFF
TRBV6-5	.	TRBJ1-5	TRBD1	13	TGTGCCACCCGACAGGGAAGGGGTCAGCCCCAGCATTTT	CATRQGRGQPQHF
TRBV5-6	.	TRBJ2-2	TRBD1	16	TGTGCCAGCAGCTTGGACGGGACAGGGAAGGTCGGGGAGCTGTTTTTT	CASSLDGTGKVGELFF
TRBV6-5	.	TRBJ2-5	TRBD2	14	TGTGCCAGCAGTTATCCCGGGAGGGAAGAGACCCAGTACTTC	CASSYPGREETQYF
TRBV12-5	.	TRBJ1-1	.	14	TGTGCTAGTGGTTTGCAGGGATCGAACACTGAAGCTTTCTTT	CASGLQGSNTEAFF
TRBV10-3	.	TRBJ2-2	TRBD1	16	TGTGCCATCAGAGTATCGAACGGACAGGGGGCCGGGGAGCTGTTTTTT	CAIRVSNGQGAGELFF
TRBV5-6	.	TRBJ2-5	.	14	TGTGCCAGCAGCTCCCCTACCCTCGGGGGGACCCAGTACTTC	CASSSPTLGGTQYF
TRBV5-8	.	TRBJ2-7	TRBD2	15	TGTGCCAGCAGTTCTGGACTAGCGGGGGACTACGAGCAGTACTTC	CASSSGLAGDYEQYF
TRBV11-1	.	TRBJ1-1	TRBD1	16	TGTGCCAGCAGCTACCGACAGGGTGCGGGGAAGACTGAAGCTTTCTTT	CASSYRQGAGKTEAFF
TRBV14	.	TRBJ1-2	.	15	TGTGCCAGCAGCCCAAGCGTGGGGGGGTTCTATGGCTACACCTTC	CASSPSVGGFYGYTF
TRBV15	.	TRBJ1-5	.	13	TGTGCCACCAGCGGCAGGGGAATTCAGCCCCAGCATTTT	CATSGRGIQPQHF
TRBV2	.	TRBJ1-5	.	14	TGTGCCAGCAGCTTAGGGGACAACAATCAGCCCCAGCATTTT	CASSLGDNNQPQHF
TRBV5-1	.	TRBJ1-1	.	13	TGCGCCAGCCGGACAGAGCTGAACACTGAAGCTTTCTTT	CASRTELNTEAFF
TRBV30	.	TRBJ1-6	.	13	TGCGGGGTGGAAAGCTCCTATAATTCACCCCTCCACTTT	CGVESSYNSPLHF
TRBV7-9	once	TRBJ2-7	TRBD1	16	TGTGCCAGCAGCCCGACGGGACAGAGGATTTCCTACGAGCAGTACTTC	CASSPTGQRISYEQYF
TRBV2	.	TRBJ1-2	.	13	TGTGCCAGCAGTTCATTAGTTAACTATGGCTACACCTTC	CASSSLVNYGYTF
TRBV7-8	.	TRBJ2-5	TRBD2	18	TGTGCCAGCAGCTTAGGAGGGGGGACTAGCGGGGCCCAAGAGACCCAGTACTTC	CASSLGGGTSGAQETQYF
TRBV2	.	TRBJ1-2	.	16	TGTGCCAGCAGTGAAGTTGGGGACATCGCTTCATATGGCTACACCTTC	CASSEVGDIASYGYTF
TRBV2	.	TRBJ1-1	.	14	TGTGCCAGCAGTGAAGCTTGGGTGGGGCCGAGTGCTTTCTTT	CASSEAWVGPSAFF
TRBV6-1	.	TRBJ1-1	.	15	TGTGCCAGCAGTGAAAGGTCAGGGGCGGGCACTGAAGCTTTCTTT	CASSERSGAGTEAFF
TRBV6-5	.	TRBJ1-2	.	15	TGTGCCAGCACCACGACAGGCCTCACTAACTATGGCTACACCTTC	CASTTTGLTNYGYTF
TRBV7-9	.	TRBJ2-3	TRBD2	16	TGTGCTGGGCAGACCCAAGGTCGGGGGGGCACAGATACGCAGTATTTT	CAGQTQGRGGTDTQYF
TRBV2	.	TRBJ2-7	TRBD2	14	TGTGCCAGCAGTCAGACTAGCGGGGTCTACGAGCAGTACTTC	CASSQTSGVYEQYF
TRBV29-1	.	TRBJ2-1	TRBD2	15	TGCAGCGTTGGGTTTGTTAGCGGGAGGGACAATGAGCAGTTCTTC	CSVGFVSGRDNEQFF
TRBV13	.	TRBJ2-1	TRBD2	16	TGTGCCAGCAGCGTTATAGCGGGAGGATCCTACAATGAGCAGTTCTTC	CASSVIAGGSYNEQFF
TRBV12-3/TRBV12-4	once	TRBJ1-2	TRBD1	12	TGTGCCAGCTCCGACAGGGGATATGGCTACACCTTC	CASSDRGYGYTF
TRBV5-1	.	TRBJ2-5	.	16	TGCGCCAGCAGCTGGACGGAGGGCTCAGTTCGAGAGACCCAGTACTTC	CASSWTEGSVRETQYF